One sample yielded the 9 T cell receptor beta chains listed below, sequenced in a study of cytomegalovirus exposure and HLA in healthy donors listed by TCRdb under 2017. Library preparation was by the immunoSEQ multiplex PCR assay. For the multiplex PCR, a mixture combining 60 forward primers for TCR Vbeta segments and 13 reverse primers for TCR Jbeta segments was used. TCRdb retrieved this table from immuneACCESS and kept in-frame rearrangements only. Not all clones are present; in checked studies, unresolved V genes account for under half, and no reason is known for the remainder. Counted in this sample were roughly 160,000 clones; roughly 85% of them appeared once. Around an eighth of the sample comes from the top ten. What was sequenced was PBMCs. The receptors were sampled from a man between 50 and 59 years old in good health and CMV-seropositive.

The chain employs TRBV30 and TRBJ1-3; 10 bases are shared with TRBD1. The CDR3 runs to 18 residues. The V gene's germline CDR1 is GTSNPN and CDR2 SVGIG (reference sequence). V was clipped by 1 base and J by 1 base; unmatched bases: 10. The CDR3 here is CAWSDPLTGGRSGNTIYF. The DNA of the CDR3 is TGTGCCTGGAGTGATCCCTTGACAGGGGGCAGGTCTGGAAACACCATATATTTT.

The chain uses TRBV6-1 and TRBJ2-3, with a weak D call TRBD1 (6 bases). V lost 8 bases to trimming and J lost 2 bases, with 11 bases between them. The CDR3 is 13 residues long. Germline lookup yields CDR1 MNHNS and CDR2 SASEGT. The CDR3 protein is CASGDISTDTQYF. The CDR3 DNA is TGTGCCAGCGGGGACATATCCACAGATACGCAGTATTTT.

This chain links TRBV27 with TRBJ2-1; 14 bases line up with TRBD2. Looked up from germline, CDR1 is MNHEY and CDR2 is SMNVEV (reference sequence). The CDR3 has 17 residues. J gave up 4 bases and V 4 bases, and 6 bases lay outside the gene matches. DNA of the CDR3: TGTGCCAGCAGTTCCTGGACTAGCGGGGGGAAATACAATGAGCAGTTCTTC. Its protein is CASSSWTSGGKYNEQFF.

This clone appeared a few times. The chain uses TRBV6-6 and TRBJ2-1, with D possibly matching TRBD2 (7 bases). Germline CDR1 is MNHNY and CDR2 is SVGAGI (reference sequence). The CDR3 totals 14 residues. Trimming shortened V by 5 bases and J by 9 bases, and 17 bases separated the two germline ends. The CDR3 sequence is CASSGGAWVGEQFF. The CDR3 nucleotides are TGTGCCAGCAGTGGGGGGGCGTGGGTTGGTGAGCAGTTCTTC.

This chain uses TRBV5-4 with TRBJ2-1; D call uncertain. This CDR3 has 13 amino acids. V shed 3 bases and J shed 7 bases, with 11 bases lying between them. CDR1 is SGHNT and CDR2 is YYREEE in the germline V gene (reference sequence). The CDR3 loop reads CASSSTASNEQFF. The DNA for the CDR3 is TGTGCCAGCAGCTCGACTGCCAGTAATGAGCAGTTCTTC.

The rearrangement joins TRBV4-3 to TRBJ2-5, with D possibly being TRBD2 (7 bases). The CDR3 has 15 amino acids. Trimming took off 3 bases at V and 5 bases at J, with 16 bases between the two ends. Germline V gene lookup returns CDR1 LGHNA and CDR2 YSLEER. The CDR3 sequence is CASSQGGGGRETQYF. CDR3 sequence (DNA): TGCGCCAGCAGCCAGGGCGGGGGCGGTCGGGAGACCCAGTACTTC.

The chain couples TRBV7-8 to TRBJ2-4; maybe TRBD1 (6 bases). The CDR3 has 19 amino acids. Trimming stripped 5 bases from V and 2 bases from J, with 25 bases between. Germline CDR1 and CDR2: SGHVS and FQNEAQ. The DNA for the CDR3 is TGTGCCAGCAGCCCCAATATGGAAGTGGGGGCGCGGTCCAAAAACATTCAGTACTTC. Its translation: CASSPNMEVGARSKNIQYF.

The rearrangement joins TRBV5-6 to TRBJ1-5; maybe TRBD1 (5 bases). The CDR3 sequence is 15 residues long. In germline, CDR1 is SGHDT, CDR2 YYEEEE. V was trimmed by 3 bases and J by 5 bases, leaving 15 bases between them. CDR3 loop: CASSYRTWEDQPQHF. The CDR3 DNA is TGTGCCAGCAGCTATAGGACATGGGAGGATCAGCCCCAGCATTTT.

A single count supports this clone. The chain couples TRBV5-6 to TRBJ2-5; D unclear. Germline CDR1 SGHDT, CDR2 YYEEEE. The CDR3 sequence is 15 residues long. Trimming removed 2 bases at V and 3 bases at J, with 14 bases between. The CDR3 sequence is CASSFSTSREETQYF. The CDR3 DNA sequence: TGTGCCAGCAGCTTTTCGACAAGCAGAGAAGAGACCCAGTACTTC. Together with reference TRBV5-6 and TRBJ2-5, the CDR3 gives the full variable domain: DAGVTQSPTHLIKTRGQQVTLRCSPKSGHDTVSWYQQALGQGPQFIFQYYEEEERQRGNFPDRFSGHQFPNYSSELNVNALLLGDSALYLCASSFSTSREETQYFGPGTRLLVL.